The 3 T cell receptor beta chains presented below share a single source sample, sequenced in a study of OX40 agonist ivuxolimab in advanced cancers. TCRdb's table, derived via immunoSEQ multiplex PCR, lists solely in-frame clones and lacks some. There are roughly 70,000 clones in the sample; about 87% occur only once, and roughly 0.67% lies in the top ten. The specimen was CD4+ or CD8+ T cells sorted from blood, collected in a trial of the OX40 agonist ivuxolimab. These receptors originate from an adult with an advanced solid tumor such as melanoma, head and neck, liver or kidney cancer.

The chain employs TRBV11-2 and TRBJ1-1; D is undetermined. This CDR3 region has 12 residues. The germline gives CDR1 SGHAT, CDR2 FQNNGV. Trimming took 11 bases from V and 0 from J, leaving 10 bases between them. The CDR3 loop is CASLDLNTEAFF. The CDR3 bases are TGTGCCTCCCTGGACCTGAACACTGAAGCTTTCTTT.

The J gene is TRBJ1-6, the V gene TRBV19; 9 nucleotides line up with TRBD1. From germline, CDR1 is LNHDA and CDR2 SQIVND (reference sequence). V gave up 5 bases and J gave up 7 bases; unmatched junction bases: 3. The CDR3 is 14 residues long. The CDR3 DNA sequence: TGTGCCAGTAGTCGGACAGGGGAGAATTCACCCCTCCACTTT. Encoded protein: CASSRTGENSPLHF.

J is TRBJ1-3 and V is TRBV4-1, with D possibly TRBD1 on 6 matching bases. Germline CDR1 reads MGHRA; CDR2 reads YSYEKL. The CDR3 loop spans 15 amino acids. V lost 6 bases and J lost 2, with 14 bases in between. As DNA, the CDR3 is TGCGCCAGCAGACTTAGGCCAGGGGCTGGAAACACCATATATTTT. This translates into CASRLRPGAGNTIYF.